One and the same sample provided the 30 T cell receptor beta chains below, sequenced in a study of blood T cell repertoires in COVID-19. Some clones are missing from TCRdb's copy, which holds only in-frame ones; the method was immunoSEQ multiplex PCR. The data show 110,000 or so clones, 70% to 80% seen once. Sequencing input: peripheral blood. These receptors all come from a man between 50 and 59 years old with acute or convalescent COVID-19.

V usage is TRBV4-1 and J usage is TRBJ2-7; the D gene is possibly TRBD1 (6 bases). Germline V gene lookup returns CDR1 MGHRA and CDR2 YSYEKL. The CDR3 spans 15 residues. V was cut by 3 bases and J by 1 base, with 13 bases left in between. For the CDR3, the DNA is TGCGCCAGCAGCCATAGTACTCAGGGGTCCTACGAGCAGTACTTC. This encodes CASSHSTQGSYEQYF.

The chain recombines TRBV18 with TRBJ1-2; D may be TRBD1 (6 bases). The V end lost 3 bases, the J end lost 2 bases, and 10 bases lay between the germline ends. Germline loops: CDR1 KGHSH, CDR2 LQKENI. This CDR3 has 14 amino acids. This CDR3 is CASSPQGINYGYTF. For the CDR3, the DNA is TGTGCCAGCTCACCGCAGGGGATCAACTATGGCTACACCTTC.

This clone was recorded once. The rearrangement uses TRBV7-9 and TRBJ2-3; the match to TRBD2 covers 7 bases. V dropped 8 bases and J dropped 1; count of bases not matched to a gene: 12. The V gene's germline CDR1 is SEHNR and CDR2 FQNEAQ (reference sequence). The CDR3 spans 16 residues. The CDR3 region has the DNA TGTGCCAGCCCCCCCCCTAGACGGGAGGGCACAGATACGCAGTATTTT. Its protein product is CASPPPRREGTDTQYF.

This clone is termed medium-sized (0.01 to 0.1%). The gene calls are TRBV6-5 and TRBJ1-6, with 9 positions matching TRBD1. CDR1 is MNHEY, CDR2 SVGAGI, per germline. V shed 7 bases and J 9 bases; nucleotides not matched to a gene: 4. There are 13 residues in the CDR3. CDR3 amino acids: CASNDRGISPLHF. The CDR3 nucleotides are TGTGCCAGCAACGACAGGGGGATTTCACCCCTCCACTTT.

This clone has a single count. The rearrangement joins TRBV24-1 to TRBJ2-7; 9 bases align to TRBD2. This CDR3 is 17 amino acids long. In germline, CDR1 is KGHDR, CDR2 SFDVKD. The V and J ends lost 0 bases and 2 bases, in that order; junction bases with no gene match: 7. For the CDR3, the DNA is TGTGCCACCAGTGATTTGGGACTGCGGGAGGGGACCTACGAGCAGTACTTC. This sequence encodes CATSDLGLREGTYEQYF.

CDR3 residues: CASQAGATNEKLFF. In nucleotides, the CDR3 is TGTGCCAGCCAGGCGGGTGCAACTAATGAAAAACTGTTTTTT. The chain carries TRBV27 and TRBJ1-4; D not certain. This CDR3 region has 14 residues. CDR1 MNHEY and CDR2 SMNVEV come from the germline V gene (reference sequence). V dropped 8 bases and J dropped 0 bases, with 10 bases sitting between them.

V is TRBV5-5 and J is TRBJ2-7, with D possibly TRBD1 on 6 matching bases. Germline V gene data show CDR1 as SGHKS and CDR2 as YYEKEE (reference sequence). Trimming removed 6 bases at V and 4 bases at J, with 14 bases between. This CDR3 contains 13 residues. CDR3 in DNA: TGTGCCAGCACCCGGGGACATCAGTACGAGCAGTACTTC. This encodes CASTRGHQYEQYF.

This chain links TRBV27 with TRBJ1-4; D call uncertain. The V end lost 7 bases, the J end lost 0 bases, and 9 bases lay between the germline ends. CDR3 size: 14 residues. Germline values: CDR1 MNHEY, CDR2 SMNVEV (reference sequence). CDR3 loop: CASKEGATNEKLFF. Written as DNA, the CDR3 is TGTGCCAGCAAAGAGGGCGCAACTAATGAAAAACTGTTTTTT. Complete variable domain (other parts from reference TRBV27 and TRBJ1-4): EAQVTQNPRYLITVTGKKLTVTCSQNMNHEYMSWYRQDPGLGLRQIYYSMNVEVTDKGDVPEGYKVSRKEKRNFPLILESPSPNQTSLYFCASKEGATNEKLFFGSGTQLSVL.

This clone has a handful of counts. V gene TRBV7-9 combines with J gene TRBJ2-7; 7 nucleotides align to TRBD1. In germline, CDR1 is SEHNR, CDR2 FQNEAQ (reference sequence). The CDR3 is 15 amino acids. Trimming removed 5 bases from V and 5 bases from J; junction bases left unmatched: 12. CDR3 residues: CASSPPGTVFDEQYF. Written as DNA, the CDR3 is TGTGCCAGCAGCCCCCCCGGGACAGTATTCGACGAGCAGTACTTC.

V and J are TRBV28 and TRBJ2-1; TRBD2 matches at 10 bases. From germline, CDR1 is MDHEN and CDR2 SYDVKM. V was clipped by 2 bases and J by 6 bases; unmatched bases: 16. The CDR3 is made up of 19 amino acids. The CDR3 region is CASSLGSGRLINTANEQFF. DNA of the CDR3: TGTGCCAGCAGTTTAGGTAGCGGGAGGCTTATTAACACGGCCAATGAGCAGTTCTTC.

This clone came up a few times. The rearrangement joins TRBV6-5 to TRBJ2-7, with D hard to call. CDR1 and CDR2 (germline): MNHEY, SVGAGI. V lost 6 bases, J lost 9 bases, and 15 bases lay in between. CDR3 length equals 12 residues. The CDR3 DNA follows: TGTGCCAGCAGCCAAGGCCCAGCGCCGCAGTACTTC. This codes for CASSQGPAPQYF.

V and J are TRBV5-1 and TRBJ2-1, with D maybe TRBD2 (6 bases). CDR1 and CDR2 (germline): SGHRS, YFSETQ. V was trimmed by 4 bases and J by 4 bases, leaving 18 bases between them. This CDR3 is 16 amino acids long. The chain's CDR3 is CASSAGSSDLYNEQFF. CDR3 coding DNA: TGCGCCAGCAGCGCGGGATCTAGCGACCTTTACAATGAGCAGTTCTTC.

CDR3 DNA sequence: TGTGCCAGCTCACCAAGAGAAAGGGGCCAGGGCAGTCAATACGAGCAGTACTTC. Its protein is CASSPRERGQGSQYEQYF. The rearrangement links TRBV18 to TRBJ2-7; D is perhaps TRBD1 (5 bases). V dropped 2 bases and J dropped 4 bases, with 24 bases sitting between them. The V gene's germline CDR1 is KGHSH and CDR2 LQKENI. The CDR3 is 18 amino acids.

The chain carries TRBV27 and TRBJ1-2; 11 bases fit TRBD1. J lost 8 bases, V lost 5 bases, and 4 bases had no gene match. The germline V gene encodes CDR1 MNHEY and CDR2 SMNVEV (reference sequence). This CDR3 contains 13 residues. This chain's CDR3 is CASSHGTGGGYTF. CDR3 sequence (DNA): TGTGCCAGCAGTCACGGGACAGGGGGGGGCTACACCTTC.

The chain joins TRBV24-1 to TRBJ1-3; D is ambiguous. This CDR3 region has 17 residues. V was clipped by 4 bases and J by 0 bases, with 15 bases between them. The germline gives CDR1 KGHDR, CDR2 SFDVKD. The CDR3 DNA is TGTGCCACCAGTGAGTACATCGTCCCTAGCTCTGGAAACACCATATATTTT. The encoded protein is CATSEYIVPSSGNTIYF.

This clone was detected only once. V usage is TRBV5-4 and J usage is TRBJ2-4; TRBD1 aligns across 12 bases. The CDR3 extends over 16 amino acids. With V trimmed by 4 bases and J by 8 bases, 10 bases remained unmatched. Germline V lookup: CDR1 SGHNT, CDR2 YYREEE (reference sequence). Here the CDR3 reads CASSLGTGGASDIQYF. CDR3 in DNA: TGTGCCAGCAGCCTCGGGACAGGGGGCGCGTCGGACATTCAGTACTTC.

The CDR3 here is CAWSKGIGNQPQHF. The DNA of the CDR3 is TGTGCCTGGAGTAAGGGGATCGGCAATCAGCCCCAGCATTTT. This rearrangement joins TRBV30 to TRBJ1-5, with D possibly TRBD1 on 5 matching bases. V was clipped by 2 bases and J by 2 bases, with 10 bases between them. Germline loops: CDR1 GTSNPN, CDR2 SVGIG (reference sequence). The CDR3 consists of 14 residues.

This clone has just a few counts. Additional DNA sequences in this sample encode the identical CDR3. V usage is TRBV7-9 and J usage is TRBJ2-1, with TRBD2 identical over 12 bases. Per the germline V gene, CDR1 is SEHNR and CDR2 is FQNEAQ (reference sequence). V trimming: 5 bases; J trimming: 0 bases; junction bases outside the gene matches: 8. The CDR3 length is 18 residues. The CDR3 here is CASSPGLAGDSSYNEQFF. As DNA, the CDR3 is TGTGCCAGCAGCCCGGGACTAGCGGGCGATAGCTCCTACAATGAGCAGTTCTTC.

V is TRBV9 and J is TRBJ2-1, with D possibly being TRBD1 (7 bases). CDR3 length equals 15 residues. V was clipped by 0 bases and J by 8 bases, with 15 bases between them. Germline assignment: CDR1 SGDLS and CDR2 YYNGEE. Here the CDR3 DNA reads TGTGCCAGCAGCGTAGGGAGGGGGCGTTTGGATGAGCAGTTCTTC. Translated, it gives CASSVGRGRLDEQFF.

As to this clone: One end of the junction is discordant with germline, which a read error may explain. The gene calls are TRBV5-1 and TRBJ2-5, with 7 bases lining up with TRBD1. The V gene's germline CDR1 is SGHRS and CDR2 YFSETQ. The CDR3 runs 16 residues. CDR3 residues: CTSLERGLLGWETQYF. CDR3 DNA: TGCACCAGCCTAGAAAGGGGGCTTTTAGGCTGGGAGACCCAGTACTTC.

V usage is TRBV4-1 and J usage is TRBJ2-5; a weak D match, TRBD2 (5 bases). V was trimmed by 0 bases and J by 9 bases, leaving 17 bases between them. The CDR3 extends over 15 amino acids. Germline CDR1 and CDR2: MGHRA and YSYEKL. Here the CDR3 DNA reads TGCGCCAGCAGCCAAGATAGTCAGGCTTCGAGGGCCCAGTACTTC. This gives the protein CASSQDSQASRAQYF.

The chain recombines TRBV5-6 with TRBJ2-3; maybe TRBD2 (6 bases). Germline assignment: CDR1 SGHDT and CDR2 YYEEEE. The V gene lost 4 bases and the J gene lost 1 base, with 13 bases spanning the gap. This CDR3 has 15 residues. For the CDR3, the DNA is TGTGCCAGCAGCGTGCGGGGCCCGGGCACAGATACGCAGTATTTT. Its translation is CASSVRGPGTDTQYF. Complete variable domain (other parts from reference TRBV5-6 and TRBJ2-3): DAGVTQSPTHLIKTRGQQVTLRCSPKSGHDTVSWYQQALGQGPQFIFQYYEEEERQRGNFPDRFSGHQFPNYSSELNVNALLLGDSALYLCASSVRGPGTDTQYFGPGTRLTVL.

In this sample, this clone turned up a few times. V is TRBV2 and J is TRBJ2-3; 8 bases are a match to TRBD2. This CDR3 has 15 residues. CDR1 is SNHLY and CDR2 is FYNNEI in the germline V gene. With 5 bases clipped from V and 8 bases from J, the junction kept 12 bases outside the gene matches. The CDR3 DNA reads TGTGCCAGCAGTCCACAGAGCGGGGGTCAGGGTACGCAGTATTTT. Amino acid sequence: CASSPQSGGQGTQYF.

The rearrangement links TRBV11-1 to TRBJ2-1, with 7 bases that match TRBD1. CDR1 and CDR2 from the germline V gene are SGHAT and FQDESV (reference sequence). The V gene end was trimmed by 5 bases and the J gene end by 7 bases; junction bases not matched to a gene: 11. The length of the CDR3 is 15 residues. The chain's CDR3 is CASSNQGQGDNEQFF. CDR3 coding DNA: TGTGCCAGCAGCAATCAAGGGCAGGGGGATAATGAGCAGTTCTTC.

The chain uses TRBV12-3 or TRBV12-4 and TRBJ1-1; no reliable D call. Trimming took 3 bases from V and 8 from J, leaving 13 bases between them. CDR3 size: 13 residues. The CDR3 loop reads CASSLGGKREAFF. CDR3 in DNA: TGTGCCAGCAGTTTGGGAGGAAAACGCGAAGCTTTCTTT.

The chain links TRBV5-4 to TRBJ1-2; D is possibly TRBD1 (6 bases). Germline V gene lookup returns CDR1 SGHNT and CDR2 YYREEE (reference sequence). V gave up 3 bases and J gave up 0 bases, with 12 bases separating them. The CDR3 loop spans 15 amino acids. In nucleotides, the CDR3 is TGTGCCAGCAGCTGGGCGACAGGAGCTAACTATGGCTACACCTTC. This translates into CASSWATGANYGYTF.

The chain employs TRBV9 and TRBJ1-3; D is unclear. CDR1 and CDR2 from the germline V gene are SGDLS and YYNGEE. V gave up 8 bases and J gave up 0 bases, with 9 bases separating them. This CDR3 has 13 amino acids. The CDR3 coding sequence is TGTGCCAGTTCACGGGGCTCTGGAAACACCATATATTTT. This translates into CASSRGSGNTIYF.

The sample holds a few counts of this clone. The chain is built from TRBV10-1 and TRBJ2-3, with D tentatively TRBD2 (6 bases). The germline gives CDR1 WNHNN, CDR2 SYGVQD (reference sequence). This CDR3 has 14 residues. Between the trimmed V and J ends, which lost 6 bases and 4 bases, there was a span of 14 bases. Here the CDR3 reads CASSDSGGADTQYF. The CDR3 DNA is TGCGCCAGCAGCGACTCTGGCGGGGCAGATACGCAGTATTTT.

V gene TRBV6-5 combines with J gene TRBJ2-1, with 14 bases matching TRBD2. The CDR3 spans 15 residues. After removal of 4 bases from V and 9 bases from J, the junction contained 5 bases not matched to a gene. CDR1 is MNHEY, CDR2 SVGAGI, per germline. In nucleotides, the CDR3 is TGTGCCAGCAGTTCCTCGACTAGCGGGAGGGGTGAGCAGTTCTTC. Its translation is CASSSSTSGRGEQFF.

The chain employs TRBV5-1 and TRBJ2-1, with 7 bases aligning to TRBD1. CDR1 and CDR2 from the germline V gene are SGHRS and YFSETQ. With 5 bases clipped from V and 7 bases from J, the junction kept 3 bases outside the gene matches. The CDR3 length is 12 residues. DNA for the CDR3: TGCGCCAGCAGTGCCAGGGGGAATGAGCAGTTCTTC. Protein: CASSARGNEQFF.